This T cell receptor beta chain came from a study of control samples from healthy donors and cancer patients. Assay: immunoSEQ multiplex PCR; the TCRdb copy retains only in-frame clones and omits some. Of approximately 170,000 clones listed, more than 90% are singletons. This clone was recorded once. V lost 5 bases, J lost 9 bases, and 23 bases lay in between. The germline CDR1 and CDR2 sequences are MNHEY and SVGEGT. The CDR3 totals 17 residues. The J gene is TRBJ1-6, the V gene TRBV6-2 or TRBV6-3; D gene uncertain. Sequencing was done on a sample of blood. The sequence was collected from a man aged 25 to 40 in good health. The DNA of the CDR3 is TGTGCCAGCAGTGACATCCTCCCTACAGTCTTAGGTTCACCCCTCCACTTT. Protein: CASSDILPTVLGSPLHF.